Below are 29 T cell receptor beta chains sequenced from a single sample in a study of CD8 T cells in ankylosing spondylitis. TCRdb processed the 5' RACE reads anew with MiXCR; each CDR3 protein has one entry. The repertoire holds around 130,000 distinct CDR3 sequences, with 6% to 8.5% as singletons. Sequencing was performed on blood, either unsorted or a sorted T cell fraction (not recorded which). The receptors come from a male donor with ankylosing spondylitis or in good health (not recorded which).

This clonotype showed up many times. V usage is TRBV6-2 or TRBV6-3 and J usage is TRBJ1-5; D gene ambiguous. Germline V lookup: CDR1 MNHEY, CDR2 SVGEGT. Trimming stripped 6 bases from V and 6 bases from J, with 18 bases between. The CDR3 covers 15 residues. The CDR3 protein is CASSPTAPRGQPQHF. In DNA, the CDR3 is TGTGCCAGCAGCCCGACCGCTCCGCGGGGTCAGCCCCAGCATTTT.

This clonotype was recorded at least ten times. This chain connects TRBV20-1 to TRBJ2-7, with D unclear. Trimming took off 6 bases at V and 2 bases at J, with 23 bases between the two ends. Germline assignment: CDR1 DFQATT and CDR2 SNEGSKA (reference sequence). The CDR3 is 16 residues long. The CDR3 is CSAHRMENPTPYEQYF. The CDR3, as DNA: TGCAGTGCCCACCGCATGGAGAACCCAACCCCCTACGAGCAGTACTTC.

This clonotype has at least ten counts. The chain has TRBV5-1 and TRBJ2-2; no firm D call. CDR3 length: 14 amino acids. Germline lookup yields CDR1 SGHRS and CDR2 YFSETQ. V was pared by 1 base and J by 4 bases, with 8 bases between. The CDR3 reads CASSLLPGTGELFF. CDR3 DNA: TGCGCCAGCAGCTTGTTACCAGGCACCGGGGAGCTGTTTTTT.

In this sample, this clonotype turned up many times. This chain joins TRBV20-1 and TRBJ2-1, with 8 bases that match TRBD2. The CDR3 is 18 residues long. Germline V lookup: CDR1 DFQATT, CDR2 SNEGSKA (reference sequence). Trimming took 0 bases from V and 0 from J; bases not matched to a gene: 10. In DNA form, the CDR3 reads TGCAGTGCTAGAGATTTCCGGACTAGCTGGAGCTCCTACAATGAGCAGTTCTTC. Protein sequence: CSARDFRTSWSSYNEQFF.

In its sample, this clonotype was seen many times. V is TRBV5-1 and J is TRBJ2-5; TRBD1 is a possible D gene (6 bases). Trimming removed 1 base at V and 5 bases at J, with 18 bases between. The CDR3 spans 16 residues. Looked up from germline, CDR1 is SGHRS and CDR2 is YFSETQ. CDR3 in DNA: TGCGCCAGCAGCTTGAAGGCCGGGGACATTACGGAGACCCAGTACTTC. This sequence encodes CASSLKAGDITETQYF.

This clonotype showed up many times. This sequence joins TRBV7-9 and TRBJ2-5; D ambiguous. This CDR3 region has 14 residues. V was clipped by 4 bases and J by 7 bases, with 16 bases between them. Germline assignment: CDR1 SEHNR and CDR2 FQNEAQ (reference sequence). CDR3 bases: TGTGCCAGCAGCTCTAATGACCCCGGCGGGACCCAGTACTTC. Amino acids: CASSSNDPGGTQYF.

This clonotype showed up many times. The chain is built from TRBV5-1 and TRBJ2-2, with 7 bases matching TRBD2. V shed 3 bases and J 8 bases; nucleotides not matched to a gene: 7. The CDR3 totals 14 residues. Germline V gene data show CDR1 as SGHRS and CDR2 as YFSETQ. The CDR3: CASSSGLVGGELFF. In DNA, the CDR3 is TGCGCCAGCAGCTCCGGACTAGTTGGGGGGGAGCTGTTTTTT.

In this sample, this clonotype turned up many times. The CDR3 bases are TGTGCCAGCAGTAAGGACAGGGGGAGTGAAAAACTGTTTTTT. This translates into CASSKDRGSEKLFF. The rearrangement uses TRBV7-2 and TRBJ1-4, with 10 bases aligning to TRBD1. CDR1 is SGHTA and CDR2 is FQGNSA in the germline V gene. The CDR3 extends over 14 amino acids. Losses at the gene ends were 6 bases for V and 7 bases for J; bases not matched to a gene: 5.

This clonotype showed up many times. The J gene is TRBJ2-3, the V gene TRBV3-1; 9 nucleotides align to TRBD2. Per the germline V gene, CDR1 is LGHDT and CDR2 is YNNKEL (reference sequence). The CDR3 spans 16 residues. The junction had 4 bases not matched to a gene; V was cut back by 1 base and J by 2 bases. The CDR3 sequence: CASSQVSGGTTDTQYF. CDR3 DNA sequence: TGTGCCAGCAGCCAAGTGAGCGGGGGGACCACAGATACGCAGTATTTT.

The table lists this clonotype with many counts. V gene TRBV7-9 combines with J gene TRBJ2-1; the D is unclear. The germline gives CDR1 SEHNR, CDR2 FQNEAQ (reference sequence). The length of the CDR3 is 13 residues. Trimming took off 4 bases at V and 4 bases at J, with 8 bases between the two ends. The CDR3 nucleotides read TGTGCCAGCAGCTCGAAAAATTACAATGAGCAGTTCTTC. It yields the protein CASSSKNYNEQFF.

This clonotype turned up a few times. This chain uses TRBV14 with TRBJ2-5; no clear D gene. This CDR3 contains 12 residues. Germline-derived CDR1 and CDR2 are SGHDN and FVKESK. With 0 bases removed from V and 4 bases from J, the gap between germline ends came to 3 bases. This chain's CDR3 is CASSQEGETQYF. CDR3 coding DNA: TGTGCCAGCAGCCAAGAGGGAGAGACCCAGTACTTC.

This clonotype has at least ten counts. The chain is built from TRBV4-2 and TRBJ2-7, with D unresolved. Trimming took 0 bases from V and 2 from J, leaving 17 bases between them. The CDR3 is made up of 17 amino acids. The germline V gene encodes CDR1 LGHNA and CDR2 YNFKEQ. CDR3 loop: CASSQDVDSSPPYEQYF. For the CDR3, the DNA is TGTGCCAGCAGCCAAGATGTCGACTCAAGTCCCCCCTACGAGCAGTACTTC.

This clonotype was seen ten or more times. The chain links TRBV29-1 to TRBJ1-5; D ambiguous. Trimming removed 6 bases from V and 0 bases from J, with 9 bases in between. The germline V gene encodes CDR1 SQVTM and CDR2 ANQGSEA. CDR3 size: 13 residues. CDR3 amino acids: CSVALNSNQPQHF. For the CDR3, the DNA is TGCAGCGTCGCGTTAAATAGCAATCAGCCCCAGCATTTT.

This clonotype came up many times. This chain uses TRBV5-1 with TRBJ1-2; D is ambiguous. Germline lookup yields CDR1 SGHRS and CDR2 YFSETQ. The CDR3 has 14 amino acids. Trimming cost V 3 bases and J 0 bases, with 9 bases left between them. CDR3: CASSSVRANYGYTF. CDR3 DNA: TGCGCCAGCAGCTCTGTGAGAGCTAACTATGGCTACACCTTC.

This clonotype has ten or more counts. The rearrangement links TRBV4-1 to TRBJ1-2, with TRBD1 matching over 9 bases. Germline values: CDR1 MGHRA, CDR2 YSYEKL. The CDR3 has 16 residues. V was pared by 1 base and J by 4 bases, with 7 bases of the junction left unmatched. This CDR3 is CASSQGWDRALYGYTF. CDR3 coding DNA: TGCGCCAGCAGCCAAGGGTGGGACAGGGCCCTCTATGGCTACACCTTC.

The chain carries TRBV5-1 and TRBJ1-2; the match to TRBD1 covers 7 bases. The CDR3 covers 14 residues. The V segment lost 0 bases and the J segment 7 bases; nucleotides outside the gene matches: 6. CDR1 is SGHRS, CDR2 YFSETQ, per germline. The CDR3 DNA reads as TGCGCCAGCAGCTTGGGCAGGGGGAAGGCTGGCTACACCTTC. It codes for CASSLGRGKAGYTF.

Ten or more counts support this clonotype. The chain joins TRBV20-1 to TRBJ2-5, with D uncertain. CDR3 length equals 12 residues. V was pared by 6 bases and J by 0 bases, with 8 bases between. Looked up from germline, CDR1 is DFQATT and CDR2 is SNEGSKA (reference sequence). CDR3 sequence reads: CSAVSNQETQYF. The CDR3 DNA sequence: TGCAGTGCCGTTTCCAACCAAGAGACCCAGTACTTC.

This clonotype has at least ten counts. This chain links TRBV20-1 with TRBJ1-2; 7 bases map to TRBD1. Trimming at V came to 0 bases and at J to 4 bases, leaving 5 bases not matched to a gene. Per the germline V gene, CDR1 is DFQATT and CDR2 is SNEGSKA (reference sequence). The CDR3 spans 14 residues. The CDR3 is CSARDLQGGYGYTF. CDR3 coding DNA: TGCAGTGCTAGAGATCTGCAGGGGGGCTATGGCTACACCTTC.

Ten or more counts support this clonotype. This chain links TRBV10-3 with TRBJ2-5, with 7 bases matching TRBD2. The germline V gene encodes CDR1 ENHRY and CDR2 SYGVKD. The CDR3 contains 15 residues. V was pared by 10 bases and J by 5 bases, with 16 bases of the junction left unmatched. The CDR3: CATVESSGPRETQYF. The CDR3 DNA is TGTGCCACCGTAGAATCTAGCGGCCCACGGGAGACCCAGTACTTC.

V gene TRBV20-1 combines with J gene TRBJ2-2; TRBD1 agrees at 7 bases. The J segment lost 6 bases and the V segment lost 3 bases, leaving 4 bases of the junction unmatched. CDR3 length equals 13 residues. In germline, CDR1 is DFQATT, CDR2 SNEGSKA (reference sequence). The CDR3, as DNA: TGCAGTGCTAGTTCCGGGACAGCCGGGGAGCTGTTTTTT. Its protein product is CSASSGTAGELFF.

This clonotype was counted ten times or more. V is TRBV7-8 and J is TRBJ1-5; tentative D call: TRBD1 (5 bases). The V end lost 2 bases, the J end lost 4 bases, and 12 bases lay between the germline ends. CDR1 is SGHVS and CDR2 is FQNEAQ in the germline V gene. The CDR3 sequence is 15 residues long. In DNA, the CDR3 is TGTGCCAGCAGCTTATTCGGGACCCGTAATCAGCCCCAGCATTTT. The encoded protein is CASSLFGTRNQPQHF.

Ten or more counts support this clonotype. This chain connects TRBV10-2 to TRBJ2-7; tentative D call: TRBD2 (5 bases). The germline gives CDR1 WSHSY, CDR2 SAAADI. The CDR3 totals 17 residues. The V end was cut by 5 bases, the J end by 4 bases, with 24 bases between. CDR3: CASSPPPGNLQPYEQYF. CDR3 in DNA: TGCGCCAGCAGTCCTCCCCCGGGGAACCTCCAGCCTTACGAGCAGTACTTC.

Ten or more counts support this clonotype. This chain links TRBV21-1 with TRBJ1-6; TRBD1 was called by the table and not checked on the DNA. TRBV21-1 is tagged as a pseudogene. The CDR3 is 14 residues long. The CDR3 DNA sequence: TGTGCCAGCAGCAATCGGGACAGGTGCCCCCCCCTCCACTTT. Translating it yields CASSNRDRCPPLHF.

The sample holds many counts of this clonotype. V gene TRBV6-1 combines with J gene TRBJ1-4; the D is unclear. V was pared by 2 bases and J by 6 bases, with 13 bases between. The V gene's germline CDR1 is MNHNS and CDR2 SASEGT. This CDR3 has 15 amino acids. CDR3 sequence (DNA): TGTGCCAGCAGTGAAAAACTGGGAACGGATGAAAAACTGTTTTTT. It is translated as CASSEKLGTDEKLFF.

This clonotype has at least ten counts. The V and J genes are TRBV11-2 and TRBJ1-3; D call uncertain. Deletions cut 5 bases from V and 0 bases from J, with 14 bases between. The CDR3 runs to 16 residues. In germline, CDR1 is SGHAT, CDR2 FQNNGV. The CDR3 DNA follows: TGTGCCAGCAGCCGTTGGGCGACACGCTCTGGAAACACCATATATTTT. This gives the protein CASSRWATRSGNTIYF.

The chain is built from TRBV7-3 and TRBJ1-2; a weak D match, TRBD1 (5 bases). Trimming removed 3 bases at V and 0 bases at J, with 17 bases between. This CDR3 region has 17 residues. CDR1 is SGHTA, CDR2 FQGTGA, per germline. The DNA for the CDR3 is TGTGCCAGCAGCTTTAATGGGGGAGGCAGCCCTAACTATGGCTACACCTTC. It yields the protein CASSFNGGGSPNYGYTF.

This clonotype was detected many times. The chain is built from TRBV20-1 and TRBJ2-4; possible D gene TRBD1, 6 bases. The V end was cut by 2 bases, the J end by 6 bases, with 8 bases between. This CDR3 contains 12 residues. Germline V CDR1 and CDR2: DFQATT, SNEGSKA (reference sequence). The CDR3 coding sequence is TGCAGTGCTAGACCACAGGGAAACATTCAGTACTTC. Protein sequence: CSARPQGNIQYF.

Turning to this clonotype: One base away lies a much larger clone, so this may be a sequencing read error. The chain links TRBV14 to TRBJ2-3, with D maybe TRBD1 (5 bases). V gave up 1 base and J gave up 11 bases, with 16 bases separating them. This CDR3 region has 14 residues. The V gene's germline CDR1 is SGHDN and CDR2 FVKESK. DNA for the CDR3: TGTGCCAGCAGCCAAGTTCTGGGGCCGGGTATGCAGTATTTT. Translating gives CASSQVLGPGMQYF.

The chain joins TRBV9 to TRBJ2-3; a weak D match, TRBD2 (6 bases). The V and J ends lost 3 bases and 4 bases respectively, with 15 bases between them. The CDR3 runs 15 residues. Germline loops: CDR1 SGDLS, CDR2 YYNGEE. The CDR3 loop is CASSANSGTSDTQYF. CDR3 DNA sequence: TGTGCCAGCAGCGCCAATAGCGGAACTTCAGATACGCAGTATTTT.